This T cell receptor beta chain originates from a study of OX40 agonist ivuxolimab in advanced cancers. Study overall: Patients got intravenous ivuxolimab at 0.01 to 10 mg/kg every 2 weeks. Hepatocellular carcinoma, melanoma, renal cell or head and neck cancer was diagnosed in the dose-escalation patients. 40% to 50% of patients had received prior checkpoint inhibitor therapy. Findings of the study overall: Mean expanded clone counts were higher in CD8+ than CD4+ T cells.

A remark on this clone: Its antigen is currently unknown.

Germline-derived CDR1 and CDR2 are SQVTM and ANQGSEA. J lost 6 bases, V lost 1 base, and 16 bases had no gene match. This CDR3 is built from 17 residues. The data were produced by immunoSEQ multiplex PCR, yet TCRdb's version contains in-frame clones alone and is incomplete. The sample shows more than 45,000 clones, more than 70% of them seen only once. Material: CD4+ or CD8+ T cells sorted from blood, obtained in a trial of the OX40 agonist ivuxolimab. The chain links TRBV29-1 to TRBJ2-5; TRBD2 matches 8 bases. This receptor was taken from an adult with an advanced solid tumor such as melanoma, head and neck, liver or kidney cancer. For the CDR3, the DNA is TGCAGCGTTGAAGGGGGTCCGGGACTAGACAACAAGAAGACCCAGTACTTC. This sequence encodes CSVEGGPGLDNKKTQYF.